This T cell receptor (beta chain) stems from a study of T cells in Graves' hyperthyroidism and ophthalmopathy. Amplification targeted TCR beta CDR3 regions from RNA transcripts. HTBI primers were the set used in a first-round RT-PCR of the TCR CDR3. In TCRdb, the multiplex PCR reads were re-called with MiXCR into one record per CDR3 protein. In the table there are about 420,000 distinct CDR3 sequences, approximately 14% of which are singletons. General study results and limits: The blood repertoire included most of the expanded thyroid clonotypes above 0.001.

In the case of this clonotype: Antigen unknown.

Germline CDR1 reads SEHNR; CDR2 reads FQNEAQ (reference sequence). The CDR3 is 16 residues long. V gave up 5 bases and J gave up 2 bases; unmatched junction bases: 5. This TCR derives from a woman younger than 35 with Graves' hyperthyroidism. Sequenced material: blood. The rearrangement links TRBV7-9 to TRBJ2-1, with 11 bases matching TRBD2. CDR3 residues: CASSVSGGGAYNEQFF. CDR3 nucleotide sequence: TGTGCCAGCAGCGTTAGCGGGGGGGGGGCCTACAATGAGCAGTTCTTC. Filled out from reference TRBV7-9 and TRBJ2-1, the complete variable domain reads DTGVSQNPRHKITKRGQNVTFRCDPISEHNRLYWYRQTLGQGPEFLTYFQNEAQLEKSRLLSDRFSAERPKGSFSTLEIQRTEQGDSAMYLCASSVSGGGAYNEQFFGPGTRLTVL.